Shown below are 31 T cell receptor beta chains from a single sample sequenced in a study of post-analysis software for immune sequencing data. Study-wide points: About five TRBV segments were more frequent in patients than controls; TRBV5-6, TRBV5-1 and TRBV20-1 belonged to this group.

What these receptors recognize is not known. The TCR beta cDNA libraries carried unique molecular identifiers. TCRdb recomputed calls from the PCR reads with MiXCR, one row per CDR3 protein. The sample has about 460,000 distinct CDR3 sequences, under 55% seen once; the top ten hold roughly an eighth. Material for sequencing was blood. Receptors were obtained from a girl aged 5 to 17 with multiple sclerosis.

This clonotype was detected only a few times. This rearrangement joins TRBV12-3 or TRBV12-4 to TRBJ1-5, with D possibly TRBD1 on 5 matching bases. Between the trimmed V and J ends, which lost 3 bases and 4 bases, there was a span of 7 bases. This CDR3 spans 13 amino acids. The CDR3 nucleotides read TGTGCCAGCAGTTTTGAGGGGAATCAGCCCCAGCATTTT. Residues: CASSFEGNQPQHF.

The J gene is TRBJ2-2, the V gene TRBV20-1; tentatively, D is TRBD2 (6 bases). V was pared by 2 bases and J by 6 bases, with 10 bases between. This CDR3 is 13 amino acids long. Germline loops: CDR1 DFQATT, CDR2 SNEGSKA (reference sequence). CDR3 in DNA: TGCAGTGCTAGACAAGGGGAGGCCGGGGAGCTGTTTTTT. Protein: CSARQGEAGELFF.

This clonotype has only a few counts. CDR3 loop: CASSLRPLAGGPLDEQFF. CDR3 coding DNA: TGTGCCAGCAGCCTAAGACCTTTAGCGGGAGGGCCCTTGGATGAGCAGTTCTTC. The genes are TRBV7-2 and TRBJ2-1, with 11 positions matching TRBD2. CDR1 and CDR2 from the germline V gene are SGHTA and FQGNSA. V shed 5 bases, J shed 8 bases, and the junction held 17 bases outside the gene matches. CDR3 size: 18 residues.

In this sample, this clonotype turned up a few times. The chain joins TRBV3-1 to TRBJ2-3, with D perhaps given as TRBD1 or TRBD2 (5 bases each). The V end was cut by 3 bases, the J end by 6 bases, with 10 bases between. Germline V gives CDR1 LGHDT, CDR2 YNNKEL (reference sequence). This CDR3 contains 13 residues. The CDR3 region is CASSQGPTDTQYF. The CDR3 DNA reads TGTGCCAGCAGCCAGGGACCCACGGATACGCAGTATTTT.

Only a few counts were recorded for this clonotype. The rearrangement links TRBV9 to TRBJ2-3; D is perhaps TRBD1 (6 bases). The CDR3 totals 14 residues. V lost 6 bases to trimming and J lost 1 base, with 12 bases between them. The germline V gene encodes CDR1 SGDLS and CDR2 YYNGEE. The CDR3 DNA follows: TGTGCCAGCAACAGGGACGGGGGCACAGATACGCAGTATTTT. The encoded protein is CASNRDGGTDTQYF.

The chain joins TRBV7-3 to TRBJ1-6; 7 bases line up with TRBD1. Germline CDR1 is SGHTA and CDR2 is FQGTGA. The CDR3 loop spans 16 amino acids. V was clipped by 3 bases and J by 2 bases; unmatched bases: 4. The CDR3 DNA reads TGTGCCAGCAGCTTGCAACAGGGGACCTATAATTCACCCCTCCACTTT. Amino acid sequence: CASSLQQGTYNSPLHF.

The V gene is TRBV20-1, the J gene TRBJ1-4, with 11 bases that match TRBD1. The CDR3 totals 16 residues. V lost 2 bases to trimming and J lost 2 bases; unmatched junction nucleotides: 4. Germline CDR1 DFQATT, CDR2 SNEGSKA (reference sequence). The CDR3 is CSARQDRGLTNEKLFF. The CDR3 bases are TGCAGTGCTAGACAGGACAGGGGGCTCACTAATGAAAAACTGTTTTTT.

The table lists this clonotype with a few counts. This chain uses TRBV12-3 or TRBV12-4 with TRBJ2-7; 7 bases map to TRBD1. The trim removed 5 bases at V and 3 bases at J, leaving 13 bases unmatched. This CDR3 has 16 amino acids. The CDR3 reads CASSPRTGVRGYEQYF. CDR3 bases: TGTGCCAGCAGTCCGAGAACAGGGGTCCGCGGCTACGAGCAGTACTTC.

The V call is TRBV20-1, the J call TRBJ2-1; D remains ambiguous. Germline lookup yields CDR1 DFQATT and CDR2 SNEGSKA (reference sequence). The CDR3 consists of 14 residues. V was pared by 1 base and J by 8 bases, with 15 bases between. The CDR3 protein is CSARVPGLTYEQFF. The CDR3 DNA follows: TGCAGTGCTAGAGTCCCCGGGCTCACATATGAGCAGTTCTTC.

In this sample, this clonotype turned up a few times. The rearrangement joins TRBV4-1 to TRBJ1-1, with a tentative D call TRBD1 (6 bases). The V and J ends lost 0 bases and 4 bases respectively, with 12 bases between them. The CDR3 covers 15 residues. Germline V gene lookup returns CDR1 MGHRA and CDR2 YSYEKL. The DNA of the CDR3 is TGCGCCAGCAGCCAAGAGTCAGGGGCGGGCACTGAAGCTTTCTTT. Translation gives CASSQESGAGTEAFF.

V is TRBV12-3 or TRBV12-4 and J is TRBJ2-5; 10 nucleotides align to TRBD2. The CDR3 is made up of 15 amino acids. V shed 7 bases and J 4 bases; nucleotides not matched to a gene: 9. The CDR3 DNA follows: TGTGCCAGCACCCTAGCGGGAGCTAGGGGAGAGACCCAGTACTTC. It is translated as CASTLAGARGETQYF.

There are a few counts of this clonotype. The chain couples TRBV5-1 to TRBJ2-4; no definite D call. Germline V gene data show CDR1 as SGHRS and CDR2 as YFSETQ. This CDR3 spans 16 amino acids. V was trimmed by 0 bases and J by 8 bases, leaving 18 bases between them. In nucleotides, the CDR3 is TGCGCCAGCAGCTTGGGATTCGGTCCAGCACGGGACATTCAGTACTTC. This translates into CASSLGFGPARDIQYF.

CDR3 sequence reads: CASSLAPGGPRGYGYTF. CDR3 sequence (DNA): TGTGCCAGCAGCTTAGCACCCGGGGGACCCCGCGGCTATGGCTACACCTTC. The chain uses TRBV7-6 and TRBJ1-2, with D possibly matching TRBD1 (5 bases). The CDR3 runs to 17 residues. V was trimmed by 0 bases and J by 4 bases, leaving 18 bases between them. The germline V gene has CDR1 SGHVS and CDR2 FNYEAQ.

This clonotype occurred a few times. The chain employs TRBV18 and TRBJ2-3; the D is unclear. The CDR3 is 14 amino acids. CDR1 and CDR2 (germline): KGHSH, LQKENI. The germline V and J ends were trimmed by 0 bases and 3 bases, with 7 bases remaining between them. The CDR3 DNA sequence: TGTGCCAGCTCACCACCGGCCCTGACAGATACGCAGTATTTT. This codes for CASSPPALTDTQYF.

This clonotype has a handful of counts. The chain carries TRBV9 and TRBJ2-6; possible D gene TRBD1, 6 bases. CDR1 and CDR2 from the germline V gene are SGDLS and YYNGEE. The CDR3 runs to 13 residues. Trimming took off 4 bases at V and 9 bases at J, with 11 bases between the two ends. CDR3 nucleotide sequence: TGTGCCAGCAGCATCACAGGGTACAACGTCCTGACTTTC. Translation gives CASSITGYNVLTF. Complete variable domain (other parts from reference TRBV9 and TRBJ2-6): DSGVTQTPKHLITATGQRVTLRCSPRSGDLSVYWYQQSLDQGLQFLIQYYNGEERAKGNILERFSAQQFPDLHSELNLSSLELGDSALYFCASSITGYNVLTFGAGSRLTVL.

The chain recombines TRBV4-3 with TRBJ1-2, with TRBD1 identical over 9 bases. V shed 0 bases and J 6 bases; nucleotides not matched to a gene: 5. CDR1 and CDR2 from the germline V gene are LGHNA and YSLEER. The CDR3 spans 15 residues. CDR3: CASSQDWGQGDGYTF. The CDR3 bases are TGCGCCAGCAGCCAAGATTGGGGACAGGGAGATGGCTACACCTTC.

The V gene is TRBV12-3 or TRBV12-4, the J gene TRBJ1-2; unclear D gene. V lost 7 bases, J lost 5 bases, and 14 bases lay in between. The length of the CDR3 is 13 residues. This chain's CDR3 is CASTFDGPYGYTF. In DNA, the CDR3 is TGTGCCAGCACCTTCGACGGACCTTATGGCTACACCTTC.

This clonotype was seen a few times. The chain combines TRBV29-1 with TRBJ1-1, with a weak D call TRBD1 (6 bases). This CDR3 region has 12 residues. Looked up from germline, CDR1 is SQVTM and CDR2 is ANQGSEA. The CDR3 DNA is TGCAGAGGACAGATGATGAACACTGAAGCTTTCTTT. Translating it yields CRGQMMNTEAFF.

This clonotype appeared a few times. The chain recombines TRBV29-1 with TRBJ2-1; TRBD2 matches 9 bases. V trimming: 4 bases; J trimming: 2 bases; junction bases outside the gene matches: 9. Germline V gene data show CDR1 as SQVTM and CDR2 as ANQGSEA. The CDR3 loop spans 16 amino acids. The CDR3 nucleotides are TGCAGCGTTGTATTCGTGGTAGCGGGAGCCTACAATGAGCAGTTCTTC. Protein: CSVVFVVAGAYNEQFF.

The rearrangement links TRBV20-1 to TRBJ1-2; D gene uncertain. Between the trimmed V and J ends, which lost 2 bases and 6 bases, there was a span of 7 bases. The germline gives CDR1 DFQATT, CDR2 SNEGSKA (reference sequence). The CDR3 sequence is 11 residues long. The CDR3 DNA follows: TGCAGTGCTAGACACCTGCATGGCTACACCTTC. Protein product: CSARHLHGYTF.

This chain uses TRBV6-5 with TRBJ2-1; tentatively, D is TRBD2 (6 bases). Germline V gives CDR1 MNHEY, CDR2 SVGAGI. The V gene lost 5 bases and the J gene lost 8 bases, with 16 bases spanning the gap. The CDR3 runs 14 residues. CDR3 bases: TGTGCCAGCAGTACAATGGGGGGATCTGATGAGCAGTTCTTC. Protein product: CASSTMGGSDEQFF.

The rearrangement joins TRBV7-9 to TRBJ1-2; D perhaps matches TRBD1 (6 bases). Trimming took off 1 base at V and 2 bases at J, with 26 bases between the two ends. Germline V gene lookup returns CDR1 SEHNR and CDR2 FQNEAQ (reference sequence). This CDR3 has 20 residues. The CDR3 loop is CASSLVTGRGGVPRNYGYTF. The CDR3 DNA reads TGTGCCAGCAGCTTAGTAACCGGCCGAGGGGGAGTACCTAGGAACTATGGCTACACCTTC. The variable domain in full, completed from reference TRBV7-9 and TRBJ1-2, reads DTGVSQNPRHKITKRGQNVTFRCDPISEHNRLYWYRQTLGQGPEFLTYFQNEAQLEKSRLLSDRFSAERPKGSFSTLEIQRTEQGDSAMYLCASSLVTGRGGVPRNYGYTFGSGTRLTVV.

This chain joins TRBV20-1 and TRBJ1-1, with TRBD1 as a possible D gene (6 bases). Germline lookup yields CDR1 DFQATT and CDR2 SNEGSKA (reference sequence). Trimming left V 3 bases short and J 3 bases short, with 20 bases between. The CDR3 contains 16 residues. The CDR3 is CSARSPWTAGYTEAFF. The DNA of the CDR3 is TGCAGTGCTAGGAGCCCTTGGACAGCCGGATACACTGAAGCTTTCTTT.

This clonotype has more than one count but fewer than ten. This chain uses TRBV29-1 with TRBJ1-2, with D possibly matching TRBD1 (6 bases). The germline V gene has CDR1 SQVTM and CDR2 ANQGSEA. Trimming took off 4 bases at V and 1 base at J, with 10 bases between the two ends. This CDR3 contains 13 residues. The CDR3 DNA is TGCAGCGTTGCGGTGGACAGTAACTATGGCTACACCTTC. Translating it yields CSVAVDSNYGYTF. Full variable domain (rest looked up from reference TRBV29-1 and TRBJ1-2): SAVISQKPSRDICQRGTSLTIQCQVDSQVTMMFWYRQQPGQSLTLIATANQGSEATYESGFVIDKFPISRPNLTFSTLTVSNMSPEDSSIYLCSVAVDSNYGYTFGSGTRLTVV.

This sequence joins TRBV5-1 and TRBJ1-2, with D perhaps matching TRBD1 (6 bases). The CDR3 loop spans 15 amino acids. The germline gives CDR1 SGHRS, CDR2 YFSETQ. Trimming took 4 bases from V and 1 from J, leaving 14 bases between them. The CDR3 DNA sequence: TGCGCCAGCAGCACCGGGACATTTAATAACTATGGCTACACCTTC. Translated, it gives CASSTGTFNNYGYTF.

This clonotype showed up just once. V and J are TRBV5-1 and TRBJ2-5, with 10 bases that match TRBD1. Germline V gives CDR1 SGHRS, CDR2 YFSETQ. The CDR3 length is 18 residues. V dropped 3 bases and J dropped 2; count of bases not matched to a gene: 13. CDR3 in DNA: TGCGCCAGCAGCTGGCCTAGAGACAGGGGGCGCCGGCAAGAGACCCAGTACTTC. This translates into CASSWPRDRGRRQETQYF.

The chain joins TRBV6-5 to TRBJ1-1; D not resolved. The germline V and J ends were trimmed by 4 bases and 3 bases, with 9 bases remaining between them. This CDR3 has 13 amino acids. Germline V gene lookup returns CDR1 MNHEY and CDR2 SVGAGI. The DNA for the CDR3 is TGTGCCAGCAGTTCGGACGGGGACACTGAAGCTTTCTTT. Encoded protein: CASSSDGDTEAFF.

This clonotype appeared many times. This chain connects TRBV29-1 to TRBJ2-3; 8 bases align to TRBD1. With 2 bases clipped from V and 1 base from J, the junction kept 2 bases outside the gene matches. From germline, CDR1 is SQVTM and CDR2 ANQGSEA. The CDR3 length is 14 residues. CDR3 in amino acids: CSVEPTGGTDTQYF. CDR3 bases: TGCAGCGTTGAACCGACAGGGGGCACAGATACGCAGTATTTT.

CDR3 sequence: CASDRLGPPYEQYF. DNA for the CDR3: TGTGCCAGCGACCGACTAGGCCCCCCCTACGAGCAGTACTTC. V usage is TRBV3-1 and J usage is TRBJ2-7; D perhaps matches TRBD2 (6 bases). The CDR3 totals 14 residues. V dropped 8 bases and J dropped 2 bases, with 16 bases sitting between them. CDR1 and CDR2 from the germline V gene are LGHDT and YNNKEL (reference sequence).

V is TRBV20-1 and J is TRBJ2-5; 14 bases align to TRBD2. The CDR3 is 17 residues long. Germline V gene lookup returns CDR1 DFQATT and CDR2 SNEGSKA (reference sequence). Trimming took 4 bases from V and 2 from J; bases not matched to a gene: 9. In DNA form, the CDR3 reads TGCAGTGCTATCCGACTAGCGGGAGGGCCGGAGCAAGAGACCCAGTACTTC. Its translation: CSAIRLAGGPEQETQYF.

In this sample, this clonotype turned up a few times. The CDR3 spells CASSRSLAGGPWSTDTQYF. For the CDR3, the DNA is TGTGCCAGCAGCCGGTCACTAGCGGGAGGGCCCTGGAGCACAGATACGCAGTATTTT. V and J are TRBV14 and TRBJ2-3; 13 bases are a match to TRBD2. The CDR3 is 19 residues long. The germline CDR1 and CDR2 sequences are SGHDN and FVKESK. The V segment lost 4 bases and the J segment 0 bases; nucleotides outside the gene matches: 10.